This T cell receptor (beta chain) emerged from a study of T cells in Graves' hyperthyroidism and ophthalmopathy. The CDR3 is 15 residues long. The junction had 9 bases not matched to a gene; V was cut back by 1 base and J by 7 bases. The germline V gene has CDR1 SGHAT and CDR2 FQNNGV. This clonotype was seen many times. Amplification of TCR beta CDR3 regions used RNA as the template. The HTBI set primed first-round TCR CDR3 RT-PCR. TCRdb itself ran the multiplex PCR reads through MiXCR, one entry per CDR3 protein. The table records 660,000 or so distinct CDR3 sequences, less than 25% of them present only once.

The chain recombines TRBV11-2 with TRBJ1-2, with TRBD1 identical over 7 bases. The sequence came from a young man with Graves' ophthalmopathy. The sequenced sample consisted of blood. The CDR3 DNA follows: TGTGCCAGCAGCTTAGGTGGAGACAGGGTTCGTGGCTACACCTTC. This gives the protein CASSLGGDRVRGYTF.